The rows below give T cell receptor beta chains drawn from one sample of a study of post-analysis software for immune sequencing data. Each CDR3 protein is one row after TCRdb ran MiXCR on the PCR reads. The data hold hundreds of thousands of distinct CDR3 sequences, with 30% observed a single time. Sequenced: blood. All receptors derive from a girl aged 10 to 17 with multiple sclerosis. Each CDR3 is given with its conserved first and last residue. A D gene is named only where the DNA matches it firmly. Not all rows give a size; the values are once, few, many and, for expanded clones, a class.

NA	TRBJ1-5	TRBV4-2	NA	TGTGCCAGCAGCCAAGATAAGGGAGGGGGATCCTTTGGCAATCAGCCCCAGCATTTT	CASSQDKGGGSFGNQPQHF
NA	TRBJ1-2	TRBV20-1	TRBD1	TGCAGTGCTAGAGATCGGGACAGGGTGTATGGCTACACCTTC	CSARDRDRVYGYTF
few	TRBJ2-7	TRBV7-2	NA	TGTGCCAGCAGCTCAAGAACAATTGGGGACGAGCAGTACTTC	CASSSRTIGDEQYF
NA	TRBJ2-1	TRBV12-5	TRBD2	TGTGCTAGTGGTCTCGGACTAGCGGGAGGCCCTCCAGGTGGCAATGAGCAGTTCTTC	CASGLGLAGGPPGGNEQFF
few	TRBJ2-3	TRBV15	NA	TGTGCCACCAGCAGACCTCCCCCTGCTACGCAGTATTTT	CATSRPPPATQYF
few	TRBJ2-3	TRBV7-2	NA	TGTGCCAGCAGCCCTATCGGCGTGGCGCAGTATTTT	CASSPIGVAQYF
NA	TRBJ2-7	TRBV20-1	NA	TGCAGTGCTAGAGAAGGGGCTAGGGGCGAGCAGTACTTC	CSAREGARGEQYF
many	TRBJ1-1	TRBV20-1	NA	TGCAGTGCTAGACCGGGCGGGGGCACTGAAGCTTTCTTT	CSARPGGGTEAFF
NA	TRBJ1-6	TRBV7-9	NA	TGTGCCAGCACCGAGGGAACTCCCTCGAGCTCCTATAATTCACCCCTCCACTTT	CASTEGTPSSSYNSPLHF
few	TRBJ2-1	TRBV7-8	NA	TGTGCCAGCAGCTTAGCGTTGTGGGATGAGCAGTTCTTC	CASSLALWDEQFF
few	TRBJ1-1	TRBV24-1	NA	TGTGCCACCACTGAAGCTTTCTTT	CATTEAFF
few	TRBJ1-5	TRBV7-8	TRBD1	TGTGCCAGCAGCCACCGGACAGGGGCCAATCAGCCCCAGCATTTT	CASSHRTGANQPQHF
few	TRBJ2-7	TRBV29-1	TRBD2	TGCAGCGTTGAAGGACTAGCGGGGTCCGCCGAGCAGTACTTC	CSVEGLAGSAEQYF
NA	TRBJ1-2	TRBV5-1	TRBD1	TGCGCCAGCAGCTCGACAGGGTTGGGGGATGGCTACACCTTC	CASSSTGLGDGYTF
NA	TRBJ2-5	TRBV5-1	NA	TGCGCCAGCAGCTGGGCGGTTAGGGAGACCCAGTACTTC	CASSWAVRETQYF
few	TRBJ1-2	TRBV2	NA	TGTGCCAGCACCCTAGTGACAGTCGCTGGCTACACCTTC	CASTLVTVAGYTF
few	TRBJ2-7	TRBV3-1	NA	TGTGCCAGCAGCCGGGGAGACGGGAGTATTTACGAGCAGTACTTC	CASSRGDGSIYEQYF
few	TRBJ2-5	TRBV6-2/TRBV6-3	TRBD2	TGTGCCAGCACCGGGACTAGCGCGACCTTGGAGCAGTACTTC	CASTGTSATLEQYF
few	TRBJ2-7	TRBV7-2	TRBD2	TGTGCCAGCAGCTTACTATGGGGGGGGGAGTACGAGCAGTACTTC	CASSLLWGGEYEQYF
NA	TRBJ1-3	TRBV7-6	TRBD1	TGTGCCAGCAGCCCAAGGACAGGCCGAAACACCATATATTTT	CASSPRTGRNTIYF
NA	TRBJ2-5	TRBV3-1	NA	TGTGCCAGCCAAGCCAGGGGCCGGAGAGAGACCCAGTACTTC	CASQARGRRETQYF
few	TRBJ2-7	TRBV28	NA	TGTGCCAGCAGTTTACCGGGTCTACACTACGAGCAGTACTTC	CASSLPGLHYEQYF
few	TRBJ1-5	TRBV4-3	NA	TGCGCCAGCAGCCAAGAAGCCGCCAGGGGCAATCAGCCCCAGCATTTT	CASSQEAARGNQPQHF
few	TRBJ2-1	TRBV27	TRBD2	TGTGCCACCGCTGCCGGGACTAGCGGTCTAAATGAGCAGTTCTTC	CATAAGTSGLNEQFF
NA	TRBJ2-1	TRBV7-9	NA	TGTGCCAGCAGCTTAGGCAGGCAGGGTCGACCCTACAATGAGCAGTTCTTC	CASSLGRQGRPYNEQFF